Shown below are 25 T cell receptor beta chains from a single sample sequenced in a study of shared clonotypes between healthy human individuals. CD8 cells classed as naive were CD45RO-negative and positively selected for CCR7, excluding terminally differentiated effector memory CD45RA+ cells. Profiled with immunoSEQ multiplex PCR; TCRdb holds only in-frame clones, not every one. The sample lists about 2 million clones, about 95% seen once, with approximately 1.2% in the top ten. The sample taken for sequencing was naive CD8+ T cells sorted from blood. All receptors derive from a man between 18 and 35 years old in good health.

The chain employs TRBV12-5 and TRBJ1-1; D gene uncertain. This CDR3 spans 17 amino acids. Germline CDR1 reads LGHNT; CDR2 reads FRNRAP. V lost 6 bases to trimming and J lost 1 base, with 21 bases between them. The CDR3 loop is CASGPLGGTVKNTEAFF. The CDR3 bases are TGTGCTAGTGGCCCCCTAGGCGGTACAGTCAAGAACACTGAAGCTTTCTTT.

Regarding this clone: Other nucleotide sequences in the sample specify the same CDR3. The V and J genes are TRBV2 and TRBJ2-1; unclear D gene. Germline V CDR1 and CDR2: SNHLY, FYNNEI. V gave up 4 bases and J gave up 4 bases, with 5 bases separating them. The CDR3 runs to 12 residues. The CDR3 is CASSAGYNEQFF. In DNA, the CDR3 is TGTGCCAGCAGTGCCGGATACAATGAGCAGTTCTTC. Filled out from reference TRBV2 and TRBJ2-1, the complete variable domain reads EPEVTQTPSHQVTQMGQEVILRCVPISNHLYFYWYRQILGQKVEFLVSFYNNEISEKSEIFDDQFSVERPDGSNFTLKIRSTKLEDSAMYFCASSAGYNEQFFGPGTRLTVL.

The chain couples TRBV11-2 to TRBJ2-4; 9 positions agree with TRBD2. The junction had 13 bases not matched to a gene; V was cut back by 0 bases and J by 7 bases. CDR3 length: 18 residues. Germline V lookup: CDR1 SGHAT, CDR2 FQNNGV. CDR3 in DNA: TGTGCCAGCAGCTTAGAAGTTCCTGAGCTAGCGGGGTTGAACATTCAGTACTTC. Its protein is CASSLEVPELAGLNIQYF. Full variable domain (outside the CDR3, taken from reference TRBV11-2 and TRBJ2-4): EAGVAQSPRYKIIEKRQSVAFWCNPISGHATLYWYQQILGQGPKLLIQFQNNGVVDDSQLPKDRFSAERLKGVDSTLKIQPAKLEDSAVYLCASSLEVPELAGLNIQYFGAGTRLSVL.

This chain uses TRBV11-2 with TRBJ2-5, with 9 bases that match TRBD2. This CDR3 spans 16 amino acids. Per germline, CDR1 SGHAT and CDR2 FQNNGV. V shed 0 bases and J 2 bases; nucleotides not matched to a gene: 4. CDR3 DNA: TGTGCCAGCAGCTTAGACCTGACTAGCGGACAAGAGACCCAGTACTTC. Amino acid sequence: CASSLDLTSGQETQYF.

The chain joins TRBV27 to TRBJ2-2; D might be TRBD1 (6 bases). This CDR3 contains 13 residues. V lost 10 bases to trimming and J lost 4 bases, with 13 bases between them. Germline loops: CDR1 MNHEY, CDR2 SMNVEV (reference sequence). The CDR3 reads CATTDSLTGELFF. The DNA of the CDR3 is TGTGCCACCACGGACAGCCTCACCGGGGAGCTGTTTTTT.

This clone showed up just once. The chain carries TRBV10-1 and TRBJ2-1; TRBD2 matches 10 bases. The CDR3 runs 15 residues. The germline V gene has CDR1 WNHNN and CDR2 SYGVQD (reference sequence). The V gene end was trimmed by 4 bases and the J gene end by 4 bases; junction bases not matched to a gene: 4. The CDR3 nucleotides are TGCGCCAGCAGTGGGACTAGCGGACAGTACAATGAGCAGTTCTTC. It is translated as CASSGTSGQYNEQFF.

In nucleotides, the CDR3 is TGTGCCAGCAGCCTTCCGGGACTAGCGGGAGGGGGGGAGCTGTTTTTT. Its translation is CASSLPGLAGGGELFF. The chain is built from TRBV7-8 and TRBJ2-2, with 16 bases identical to TRBD2. CDR1 and CDR2 from the germline V gene are SGHVS and FQNEAQ. The V gene end was trimmed by 5 bases and the J gene end by 8 bases; junction bases not matched to a gene: 5. This CDR3 spans 16 amino acids.

The V and J genes are TRBV5-1 and TRBJ2-7; no reliable D call. There are 14 residues in the CDR3. The germline V gene encodes CDR1 SGHRS and CDR2 YFSETQ. The V end lost 0 bases, the J end lost 0 bases, and 7 bases lay between the germline ends. The chain's CDR3 is CASSLGRFSYEQYF. CDR3 DNA sequence: TGCGCCAGCAGCTTGGGGCGTTTCTCCTACGAGCAGTACTTC.

V usage is TRBV28 and J usage is TRBJ2-5, with 7 bases that match TRBD1. CDR1 is MDHEN and CDR2 is SYDVKM in the germline V gene. CDR3 length: 14 residues. The ends lost 6 bases at V and 5 bases at J; junction bases unmatched: 9. The CDR3: CASSLVGGAETQYF. The CDR3 nucleotides read TGTGCCAGCAGCCTTGTAGGGGGCGCCGAGACCCAGTACTTC. Looking up the rest from reference TRBV28 and TRBJ2-5 gives the full variable domain: DVKVTQSSRYLVKRTGEKVFLECVQDMDHENMFWYRQDPGLGLRLIYFSYDVKMKEKGDIPEGYSVSREKKERFSLILESASTNQTSMYLCASSLVGGAETQYFGPGTRLLVL.

This chain joins TRBV10-2 and TRBJ1-1; a possible D gene is TRBD1 (5 bases). The CDR3 consists of 15 residues. Germline loops: CDR1 WSHSY, CDR2 SAAADI. Between the trimmed V and J ends, which lost 2 bases and 0 bases, there was a span of 10 bases. CDR3 region: CASSEGGILNTEAFF. In DNA form, the CDR3 reads TGCGCCAGCAGTGAGGGGGGGATCTTGAACACTGAAGCTTTCTTT.

The genes are TRBV25-1 and TRBJ2-5; possible D gene TRBD2, 6 bases. Between the trimmed V and J ends, which lost 4 bases and 5 bases, there was a span of 17 bases. This CDR3 contains 15 residues. Germline V gives CDR1 MGHDK, CDR2 SYGVNS. As DNA, the CDR3 is TGTGCCAGCAGTGGACGGACGGAGGGACCTGAGACCCAGTACTTC. Translated: CASSGRTEGPETQYF.

The chain recombines TRBV7-2 with TRBJ2-1; D is uncertain. V lost 1 base and J 3 bases, leaving 16 bases between the germline ends. CDR3 size: 17 residues. Germline V gives CDR1 SGHTA, CDR2 FQGNSA. The CDR3 loop is CASSLDPPWNSYNEQFF. Written as DNA, the CDR3 is TGTGCCAGCAGCTTAGACCCACCTTGGAATAGCTACAATGAGCAGTTCTTC. Together with reference TRBV7-2 and TRBJ2-1, the CDR3 gives the full variable domain: GAGVSQSPSNKVTEKGKDVELRCDPISGHTALYWYRQSLGQGLEFLIYFQGNSAPDKSGLPSDRFSAERTGGSVSTLTIQRTQQEDSAVYLCASSLDPPWNSYNEQFFGPGTRLTVL.

The rearrangement joins TRBV7-6 to TRBJ2-6; D unresolved. The germline V gene has CDR1 SGHVS and CDR2 FNYEAQ. Trimming stripped 5 bases from V and 1 base from J, with 18 bases between. The CDR3 extends over 18 amino acids. CDR3 in amino acids: CASSPLLGPPSGANVLTF. For the CDR3, the DNA is TGTGCCAGCAGCCCCCTCCTCGGGCCTCCATCTGGGGCCAACGTCCTGACTTTC.

This clone was seen a single time. DNA for the CDR3: TGTGCCAGCAGCTTACCAGCAGGGGTTGAGCAGTTCTTC. This encodes CASSLPAGVEQFF. The rearrangement joins TRBV7-9 to TRBJ2-1; possibly TRBD1 for D (6 bases). The length of the CDR3 is 13 residues. Trimming pared 2 bases from V and 9 bases from J, leaving 11 bases between. Germline CDR1 SEHNR, CDR2 FQNEAQ (reference sequence). Together with reference TRBV7-9 and TRBJ2-1, the CDR3 gives the full variable domain: DTGVSQNPRHKITKRGQNVTFRCDPISEHNRLYWYRQTLGQGPEFLTYFQNEAQLEKSRLLSDRFSAERPKGSFSTLEIQRTEQGDSAMYLCASSLPAGVEQFFGPGTRLTVL.

About this clone: The same CDR3 also results from other DNA sequences found in this sample. The genes are TRBV7-9 and TRBJ2-7; TRBD1 agrees at 7 bases. The germline gives CDR1 SEHNR, CDR2 FQNEAQ (reference sequence). V lost 5 bases to trimming and J lost 6 bases; unmatched junction nucleotides: 4. The length of the CDR3 is 12 residues. The DNA of the CDR3 is TGTGCCAGCAGCCCGACAGGGTCCGAGCAGTACTTC. This translates into CASSPTGSEQYF. The full variable domain, completed using reference TRBV7-9 and TRBJ2-7, is DTGVSQNPRHKITKRGQNVTFRCDPISEHNRLYWYRQTLGQGPEFLTYFQNEAQLEKSRLLSDRFSAERPKGSFSTLEIQRTEQGDSAMYLCASSPTGSEQYFGPGTRLTVT.

The chain recombines TRBV4-1 with TRBJ2-1; D possibly matches TRBD1 or TRBD2 (6 bases each). Germline V lookup: CDR1 MGHRA, CDR2 YSYEKL. The CDR3 spans 15 residues. Trimming took 0 bases from V and 7 from J, leaving 13 bases between them. CDR3 DNA: TGCGCCAGCAGCCAAGATTGGGGGGCGGGGAATGAGCAGTTCTTC. Its translation: CASSQDWGAGNEQFF.

This clone was detected only once. V usage is TRBV2 and J usage is TRBJ1-6, with D possibly being TRBD1 (6 bases). Germline values: CDR1 SNHLY, CDR2 FYNNEI. The V end lost 7 bases, the J end lost 7 bases, and 17 bases lay between the germline ends. This CDR3 has 15 residues. The CDR3 loop is CASMNQLGTNSPLHF. DNA of the CDR3: TGTGCCAGCATGAACCAACTGGGGACAAATTCACCCCTCCACTTT.

The table lists this clone with many counts. Other nucleotide sequences from this sample produce the same CDR3. The CDR3 loop is CACDRVTNYGYTF. The CDR3 DNA follows: TGTGCCTGCGACAGGGTAACTAACTATGGCTACACCTTC. The J gene is TRBJ1-2, the V gene TRBV30; 7 nucleotides match TRBD1. This CDR3 has 13 amino acids. V was clipped by 6 bases and J by 0 bases; unmatched bases: 4. The V gene's germline CDR1 is GTSNPN and CDR2 SVGIG (reference sequence).

This clone was picked up a small number of times. This sample also contains other DNA sequences that code for the same CDR3. The chain has TRBV10-2 and TRBJ2-7; no reliable D call. V was pared by 6 bases and J by 3 bases, with 3 bases between. Germline lookup yields CDR1 WSHSY and CDR2 SAAADI. The CDR3 loop spans 10 amino acids. CDR3: CASRDYEQYF. CDR3 coding DNA: TGCGCCAGCAGGGACTACGAGCAGTACTTC.

V and J are TRBV13 and TRBJ1-2, with D tentatively TRBD1 (6 bases). The CDR3 sequence is 14 residues long. The germline V and J ends were trimmed by 0 bases and 5 bases, with 10 bases remaining between them. Germline V gene data show CDR1 as PRHDT and CDR2 as FYEKMQ (reference sequence). For the CDR3, the DNA is TGTGCCAGCAGCTTAGGAGACAGGCCTTATGGCTACACCTTC. Residues: CASSLGDRPYGYTF.

V is TRBV28 and J is TRBJ1-1; 11 nucleotides match TRBD1. Germline CDR1 is MDHEN and CDR2 is SYDVKM. The CDR3 runs to 17 residues. Trimming took 2 bases from V and 3 from J; bases not matched to a gene: 8. CDR3 nucleotide sequence: TGTGCCAGCAGTTTACAAACCGGGACAGGGGGATACACTGAAGCTTTCTTT. Its translation is CASSLQTGTGGYTEAFF.

The genes are TRBV7-9 and TRBJ2-5, with TRBD1 matching 10 bases. The J segment lost 5 bases and the V segment lost 10 bases, leaving 7 bases of the junction unmatched. CDR1 is SEHNR, CDR2 FQNEAQ, per germline (reference sequence). This CDR3 has 13 residues. The CDR3 protein is CATGTGVSETQYF. Here the CDR3 DNA reads TGTGCCACTGGGACAGGGGTGTCGGAGACCCAGTACTTC.

This clone was seen more than once but under ten times. CDR3 bases: TGTGCCAGCAGCGGGGACAGGGAACGGGGTAAGCCCCAGCATTTT. Translated, it gives CASSGDRERGKPQHF. V gene TRBV7-9 combines with J gene TRBJ1-5, with 9 positions matching TRBD1. Germline CDR1 is SEHNR and CDR2 is FQNEAQ (reference sequence). J gave up 8 bases and V 5 bases, and 10 bases lay outside the gene matches. The CDR3 consists of 15 residues.

The chain recombines TRBV2 with TRBJ1-5, with 7 bases fitting TRBD1. V lost 5 bases, J lost 7 bases, and 20 bases stayed unmatched. This CDR3 region has 18 residues. Germline loops: CDR1 SNHLY, CDR2 FYNNEI. CDR3 sequence: CASSNAPWDRGFGQPQHF. CDR3 DNA sequence: TGTGCCAGCAGTAACGCCCCCTGGGACAGAGGGTTCGGCCAGCCCCAGCATTTT.

J is TRBJ2-1 and V is TRBV4-1; 14 nucleotides align to TRBD2. The CDR3 has 18 residues. The germline gives CDR1 MGHRA, CDR2 YSYEKL. V shed 1 base and J 8 bases; nucleotides not matched to a gene: 10. The DNA of the CDR3 is TGCGCCAGCAGCCAAGGACTAGCGGGGGGGCCTTCTGGGCATGAGCAGTTCTTC. Its protein is CASSQGLAGGPSGHEQFF.